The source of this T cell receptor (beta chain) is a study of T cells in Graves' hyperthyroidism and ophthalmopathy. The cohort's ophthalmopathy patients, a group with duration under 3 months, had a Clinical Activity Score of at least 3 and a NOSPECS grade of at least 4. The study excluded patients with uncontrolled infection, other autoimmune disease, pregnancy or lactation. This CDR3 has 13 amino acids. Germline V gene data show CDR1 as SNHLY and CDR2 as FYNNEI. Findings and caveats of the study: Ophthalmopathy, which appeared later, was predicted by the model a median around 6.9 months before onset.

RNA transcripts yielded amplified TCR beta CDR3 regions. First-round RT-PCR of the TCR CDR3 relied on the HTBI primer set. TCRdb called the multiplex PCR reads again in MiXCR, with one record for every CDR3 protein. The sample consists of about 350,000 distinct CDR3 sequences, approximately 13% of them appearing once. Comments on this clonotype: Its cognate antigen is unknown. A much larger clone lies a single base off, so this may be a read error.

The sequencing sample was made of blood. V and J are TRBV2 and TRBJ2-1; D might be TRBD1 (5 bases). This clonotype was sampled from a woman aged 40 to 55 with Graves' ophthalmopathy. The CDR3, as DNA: TGTGCCAGCGAGTGGGGCTCCTACGATGAGCAGTTCTTC. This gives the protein CASEWGSYDEQFF.